The source of this TCR beta chain is a study of early T cells in non-severe SARS-CoV-2 infection. Study in general: Whole-blood bulk RNA, unsorted, was sequenced, and chains were unpaired.

This clonotype was recorded a few times. Its antigen is unknown. Broader study findings: VDJdb matching skewed toward anti-spike CD8 responses, missing private and CD4 specificities.

Unique molecular identifiers (one per individual cDNA molecule) were attached. One entry per CDR3 protein results from TCRdb running MiXCR on the 5' RACE reads. The sample holds around 86,000 distinct CDR3 sequences, approximately 14% seen once. CDR1 and CDR2 from the germline V gene are DFQATT and SNEGSKA (reference sequence). This CDR3 contains 14 residues. Trimming took 3 bases from V and 6 from J, leaving 16 bases between them. The source is an adult who was a healthcare worker with PCR-confirmed SARS-CoV-2 infection or an uninfected control (not recorded which). The rearrangement joins TRBV20-1 to TRBJ2-3; no clear D. What was sequenced was whole blood. The CDR3 DNA reads TGCAGTGCTAGCGCCCTGCAATTCGCGGATACGCAGTATTTT. Translating gives CSASALQFADTQYF.